These 7 T cell receptor beta chains were sequenced from one sample in a study of PD-1 blockade in classical Hodgkin lymphoma. All trial patients relapsed after autologous stem cell transplantation. Here immunoSEQ multiplex PCR was the method, and the copy in TCRdb shows in-frame clones only, minus some. The sample contains under 25,000 clones, 70% to 85% of which appear only once. The sequencing here drew on peripheral blood mononuclear cells (PBMCs), taken at baseline. These receptors all come from a human donor with classical Hodgkin lymphoma.

The rearrangement links TRBV10-3 to TRBJ1-3; 7 nucleotides line up with TRBD1. Looked up from germline, CDR1 is ENHRY and CDR2 is SYGVKD. This CDR3 is 13 amino acids long. V shed 8 bases and J 6 bases; nucleotides not matched to a gene: 7. In nucleotides, the CDR3 is TGTGCCATCGAAGGGGACAGTACAAACACCATATATTTT. This sequence encodes CAIEGDSTNTIYF.

The chain combines TRBV5-1 with TRBJ2-3; unclear D gene. Looked up from germline, CDR1 is SGHRS and CDR2 is YFSETQ. There are 17 residues in the CDR3. Between the trimmed V and J ends, which lost 4 bases and 0 bases, there was a span of 18 bases. This CDR3 is CASSGSVRVYSTDTQYF. The CDR3 nucleotides are TGCGCCAGCAGCGGGTCCGTTCGGGTCTATAGCACAGATACGCAGTATTTT.

V gene TRBV6-6 combines with J gene TRBJ2-1, with TRBD2 as a possible D gene (6 bases). Germline-derived CDR1 and CDR2 are MNHNY and SVGAGI (reference sequence). With 6 bases removed from V and 8 bases from J, the gap between germline ends came to 20 bases. CDR3 length equals 15 residues. The chain's CDR3 is CASSLDGSWGDEQFF. Written as DNA, the CDR3 is TGTGCCAGCAGCCTCGACGGGAGTTGGGGTGATGAGCAGTTCTTC.

The chain couples TRBV27 to TRBJ2-5; the D gene could be TRBD1 or TRBD2 (5 bases each). The CDR3 totals 15 residues. Germline V CDR1 and CDR2: MNHEY, SMNVEV (reference sequence). Trimming left V 3 bases short and J 9 bases short, with 20 bases between. As DNA, the CDR3 is TGTGCCAGCAGTTTTCCCCGGGACGCCCATGGGGCCCAGTACTTC. Protein sequence: CASSFPRDAHGAQYF.

V usage is TRBV19 and J usage is TRBJ1-1, with D uncertain. Germline values: CDR1 LNHDA, CDR2 SQIVND (reference sequence). Trimming stripped 1 base from V and 5 bases from J, with 5 bases between. CDR3 length: 12 residues. The chain's CDR3 is CASSIGRTEAFF. DNA of the CDR3: TGTGCCAGTAGTATAGGAAGGACTGAAGCTTTCTTT.

The chain uses TRBV7-2 and TRBJ2-3; D ambiguous. Germline-derived CDR1 and CDR2 are SGHTA and FQGNSA. CDR3 length: 13 residues. Between the trimmed V and J ends, which lost 0 bases and 2 bases, there was a span of 3 bases. The CDR3 DNA reads TGTGCCAGCAGCTTAGCTAACACAGATACGCAGTATTTT. It codes for CASSLANTDTQYF.

The V gene is TRBV15, the J gene TRBJ2-3, with 8 bases that match TRBD2. CDR1 is LNHNV and CDR2 is YYDKDF in the germline V gene (reference sequence). The trim removed 0 bases at V and 6 bases at J, leaving 11 bases unmatched. The CDR3 contains 17 residues. The CDR3 DNA sequence: TGTGCCACCAGCAGAGATAAGGATAGCGGGGCCTCGGATACGCAGTATTTT. Amino acids: CATSRDKDSGASDTQYF.